These 27 T cell receptor beta chains share one sample of origin, sequenced in a study of PD-1 blockade in classical Hodgkin lymphoma. Measured with immunoSEQ multiplex PCR; TCRdb has only the in-frame clones, and not every one. The repertoire holds nearly 25,000 clones, with under 95% as singletons. This sample's time point: newly diagnosed, previously untreated cHL patient sample. Negative selection with magnetic separation was used to purify CD4+ T cells from thawed PBMCs. The sequencing input was CD4+ T cells from blood. These receptors were taken from a human donor with classical Hodgkin lymphoma.

The CDR3: CASSLDRQGGTGELFF. The CDR3 nucleotides are TGTGCCAGCAGCTTAGACCGACAGGGGGGCACCGGGGAGCTGTTTTTT. J is TRBJ2-2 and V is TRBV7-9; TRBD1 matches at 9 bases. Germline V lookup: CDR1 SEHNR, CDR2 FQNEAQ (reference sequence). CDR3 length: 16 amino acids. The V gene end was trimmed by 1 base and the J gene end by 4 bases; junction bases not matched to a gene: 4.

A note on this clone: The junction shows a germline mismatch at one end, possibly a read error. This rearrangement joins TRBV7-2 to TRBJ1-3; D gene uncertain. Germline CDR1 is SGHTA and CDR2 is FQGNSA. This CDR3 comprises 13 residues. The CDR3: CASSPGAGSTIYF. CDR3 coding DNA: TGTGCCAGCAGCCCCGGTGCGGGAAGCACCATATATTTT.

The chain joins TRBV4-3 to TRBJ2-7, with no clear D. The CDR3 loop spans 13 amino acids. V was trimmed by 4 bases and J by 3 bases, leaving 10 bases between them. Germline lookup yields CDR1 LGHNA and CDR2 YSLEER. For the CDR3, the DNA is TGCGCCAGCAGCCTCCTCAGAGACTACGAGCAGTACTTC. This gives the protein CASSLLRDYEQYF.

The gene calls are TRBV5-1 and TRBJ2-3, with D perhaps given as TRBD1 or TRBD2 (5 bases each). The CDR3 is 14 residues long. V was trimmed by 0 bases and J by 1 base, leaving 6 bases between them. Germline CDR1 SGHRS, CDR2 YFSETQ. The DNA for the CDR3 is TGCGCCAGCAGCTTGGAGGGACGCACAGATACGCAGTATTTT. It specifies CASSLEGRTDTQYF.

The CDR3 protein is CASSMFGGGSKMFGYTF. The CDR3 DNA sequence: TGTGCCAGTAGCATGTTCGGTGGGGGATCTAAAATGTTTGGCTACACCTTC. The chain has TRBV19 and TRBJ1-2; the D gene is possibly TRBD1 (5 bases). Germline V gene data show CDR1 as LNHDA and CDR2 as SQIVND (reference sequence). The CDR3 loop spans 17 amino acids. V was clipped by 6 bases and J by 7 bases, with 27 bases between them. Filled out from reference TRBV19 and TRBJ1-2, the complete variable domain reads DGGITQSPKYLFRKEGQNVTLSCEQNLNHDAMYWYRQDPGQGLRLIYYSQIVNDFQKGDIAEGYSVSREKKESFPLTVTSAQKNPTAFYLCASSMFGGGSKMFGYTFGSGTRLTVV.

The chain is built from TRBV28 and TRBJ2-3; 8 bases are shared with TRBD1. Trimming took 3 bases from V and 1 from J; bases not matched to a gene: 6. CDR1 is MDHEN, CDR2 SYDVKM, per germline. The CDR3 has 16 amino acids. CDR3 bases: TGTGCCAGCAGTTTCCATGGACAGGGTGGCACAGATACGCAGTATTTT. Translation gives CASSFHGQGGTDTQYF.

The genes are TRBV27 and TRBJ2-2, with D unclear. The germline gives CDR1 MNHEY, CDR2 SMNVEV (reference sequence). The CDR3 length is 13 residues. Trimming took 5 bases from V and 4 from J, leaving 8 bases between them. CDR3 loop: CASSLTPTGELFF. CDR3 nucleotide sequence: TGTGCCAGCAGTCTGACCCCCACCGGGGAGCTGTTTTTT.

The chain is built from TRBV7-6 and TRBJ2-3; TRBD1 agrees at 8 bases. The CDR3 has 14 amino acids. Per germline, CDR1 SGHVS and CDR2 FNYEAQ. V was clipped by 2 bases and J by 6 bases; unmatched bases: 4. The CDR3 DNA reads TGTGCCAGCAGCTTAACAGGGGGAGAGGATACGCAGTATTTT. Translating it yields CASSLTGGEDTQYF.

This clone was recorded once. The CDR3 DNA reads TGTGCCAGTACTAGCCGGAGCTACGAGCAGTACTTC. It encodes CASTSRSYEQYF. V and J are TRBV19 and TRBJ2-7; D perhaps matches TRBD2 (5 bases). CDR1 and CDR2 from the germline V gene are LNHDA and SQIVND (reference sequence). V was cut by 7 bases and J by 3 bases, with 10 bases left in between. The length of the CDR3 is 12 residues.

This chain uses TRBV11-2 with TRBJ2-1, with 10 bases that match TRBD2. V lost 5 bases and J lost 1; bases outside the gene matches: 5. CDR1 SGHAT and CDR2 FQNNGV come from the germline V gene. The CDR3 contains 16 residues. CDR3 in amino acids: CASSPAGGPSYNEQFF. CDR3 bases: TGTGCCAGCAGCCCAGCGGGGGGGCCGTCCTACAATGAGCAGTTCTTC. The full variable domain, with the rest looked up from reference TRBV11-2 and TRBJ2-1, is EAGVAQSPRYKIIEKRQSVAFWCNPISGHATLYWYQQILGQGPKLLIQFQNNGVVDDSQLPKDRFSAERLKGVDSTLKIQPAKLEDSAVYLCASSPAGGPSYNEQFFGPGTRLTVL.

The V call is TRBV28, the J call TRBJ1-2; D unclear. The CDR3 is 14 residues long. CDR1 and CDR2 (germline): MDHEN, SYDVKM. Trimming took 5 bases from V and 4 from J, leaving 14 bases between them. The CDR3: CASSSQDRIYGYTF. In DNA form, the CDR3 reads TGTGCCAGCAGTAGTCAGGACCGTATCTATGGCTACACCTTC.

This chain uses TRBV11-2 with TRBJ2-7, with 9 bases lining up with TRBD1. V was clipped by 5 bases and J by 7 bases; unmatched bases: 9. The CDR3 totals 14 residues. The germline V gene has CDR1 SGHAT and CDR2 FQNNGV. CDR3 sequence (DNA): TGTGCCAGCAGCCTGGGACAGGGAGCCGGTGAGCAGTACTTC. It codes for CASSLGQGAGEQYF.

The genes are TRBV5-6 and TRBJ2-1; 7 nucleotides match TRBD2. CDR1 is SGHDT, CDR2 YYEEEE, per germline. CDR3 length equals 14 residues. The J segment lost 6 bases and the V segment lost 2 bases, leaving 5 bases of the junction unmatched. CDR3 sequence: CASSFRAGFNEQFF. The CDR3, as DNA: TGTGCCAGCAGCTTCCGAGCGGGGTTCAATGAGCAGTTCTTC.

This clone occurred a few times. The chain uses TRBV5-1 and TRBJ1-2; D possibly corresponds to TRBD1 (5 bases). The CDR3 is made up of 13 amino acids. The germline V gene has CDR1 SGHRS and CDR2 YFSETQ. Trimming cost V 3 bases and J 8 bases, with 14 bases left between them. The CDR3 DNA reads TGCGCCAGCAGCTGGACCCGGGACGCCGGCTACACCTTC. Its protein product is CASSWTRDAGYTF.

This clone was seen only a few times. The chain joins TRBV25-1 to TRBJ1-6; no definite D call. V lost 3 bases to trimming and J lost 15 bases, with 9 bases between them. The CDR3 sequence is 11 residues long. Germline-derived CDR1 and CDR2 are MGHDK and SYGVNS. Here the CDR3 reads CASSDLSLLHF. The CDR3 DNA follows: TGTGCCAGCAGTGATCTAAGTCTCCTCCACTTT.

The chain is built from TRBV19 and TRBJ2-5, with TRBD2 matching 8 bases. V trimming: 5 bases; J trimming: 4 bases; junction bases outside the gene matches: 6. CDR1 is LNHDA, CDR2 SQIVND, per germline (reference sequence). The CDR3 length is 14 residues. The CDR3 DNA reads TGTGCCAGTAGTCCCTTGACTAGCGCAGAGACCCAGTACTTC. Translating it yields CASSPLTSAETQYF.

The chain carries TRBV5-1 and TRBJ1-1; the D is unclear. The CDR3 is made up of 14 amino acids. Trimming pared 6 bases from V and 1 base from J, leaving 13 bases between. Looked up from germline, CDR1 is SGHRS and CDR2 is YFSETQ. The CDR3 sequence: CASKNPTQNTEAFF. The DNA for the CDR3 is TGCGCCAGCAAGAACCCGACACAGAACACTGAAGCTTTCTTT.

This chain uses TRBV5-1 with TRBJ1-5, with unresolved D. Germline CDR1 is SGHRS and CDR2 is YFSETQ. This CDR3 comprises 12 residues. With 5 bases removed from V and 7 bases from J, the gap between germline ends came to 10 bases. CDR3 nucleotides: TGCGCCAGCAGTGAGGAGGGCCAGCCCCAGCATTTT. Residues: CASSEEGQPQHF.

The chain has TRBV7-8 and TRBJ2-1; 10 bases match TRBD2. The germline V gene encodes CDR1 SGHVS and CDR2 FQNEAQ. V lost 1 base to trimming and J lost 7 bases; unmatched junction nucleotides: 7. The CDR3 spans 16 residues. The CDR3 bases are TGTGCCAGCAGCTTAGACCCTCAGCGGGGGGGAAATGAGCAGTTCTTC. This encodes CASSLDPQRGGNEQFF.

This clone was seen only a few times. The V and J genes are TRBV19 and TRBJ1-2, with D unresolved. The CDR3 runs to 14 residues. Trimming removed 1 base from V and 4 bases from J, with 10 bases in between. Germline loops: CDR1 LNHDA, CDR2 SQIVND (reference sequence). Here the CDR3 reads CASSIGQQAYGYTF. The CDR3 DNA reads TGTGCCAGTAGTATAGGTCAACAAGCCTATGGCTACACCTTC.

This chain connects TRBV5-1 to TRBJ2-7; 7 nucleotides match TRBD1. Germline loops: CDR1 SGHRS, CDR2 YFSETQ. The CDR3 is 14 residues long. V was clipped by 4 bases and J by 2 bases; unmatched bases: 6. CDR3: CASSRTTGTYEQYF. DNA of the CDR3: TGCGCCAGCAGCCGAACGACAGGGACCTACGAGCAGTACTTC.

This clone was detected once. The chain recombines TRBV7-8 with TRBJ2-1, with D perhaps TRBD2 (7 bases). The V gene's germline CDR1 is SGHVS and CDR2 FQNEAQ. This CDR3 spans 16 amino acids. Trimming cost V 5 bases and J 0 bases, with 14 bases left between them. The CDR3 bases are TGTGCCAGCAGCCCCCGGGGGGCTCTCTCCTACAATGAGCAGTTCTTC. Translation: CASSPRGALSYNEQFF.

V is TRBV9 and J is TRBJ2-3; D could derive from TRBD1 or TRBD2 (5 bases each). CDR1 and CDR2 from the germline V gene are SGDLS and YYNGEE. V dropped 4 bases and J dropped 0 bases, with 9 bases sitting between them. The CDR3 loop spans 14 amino acids. CDR3: CASSSGPSTDTQYF. CDR3 nucleotide sequence: TGTGCCAGCAGCTCGGGACCCAGCACAGATACGCAGTATTTT.

The gene calls are TRBV11-2 and TRBJ2-1; tentative D call: TRBD2 (6 bases). The length of the CDR3 is 14 residues. CDR1 SGHAT and CDR2 FQNNGV come from the germline V gene. V was pared by 8 bases and J by 2 bases, with 13 bases between. The CDR3 region is CASCIPGAYNEQFF. Written as DNA, the CDR3 is TGTGCCAGCTGTATTCCGGGGGCCTACAATGAGCAGTTCTTC. Using reference TRBV11-2 and TRBJ2-1 for the parts outside the CDR3, the full variable domain is EAGVAQSPRYKIIEKRQSVAFWCNPISGHATLYWYQQILGQGPKLLIQFQNNGVVDDSQLPKDRFSAERLKGVDSTLKIQPAKLEDSAVYLCASCIPGAYNEQFFGPGTRLTVL.

The V and J genes are TRBV6-4 and TRBJ2-7, with D possibly matching TRBD1 (5 bases). This CDR3 spans 15 amino acids. Germline lookup yields CDR1 MRHNA and CDR2 SNTAGT. Trimming removed 5 bases from V and 5 bases from J, with 19 bases in between. This CDR3 reads CASSSSWGTFHEQYF. Written as DNA, the CDR3 is TGTGCCAGCAGTTCGTCCTGGGGCACCTTTCACGAGCAGTACTTC.

This clone was observed a handful of times. This chain connects TRBV30 to TRBJ1-1, with a possible D match to TRBD1 (5 bases). The germline V and J ends were trimmed by 5 bases and 0 bases, with 10 bases remaining between them. Germline V lookup: CDR1 GTSNPN, CDR2 SVGIG (reference sequence). CDR3 length equals 13 residues. This CDR3 is CAWGRGLNTEAFF. The CDR3 nucleotides read TGTGCCTGGGGGCGGGGGTTGAACACTGAAGCTTTCTTT. Full variable domain (remainder filled in from reference TRBV30 and TRBJ1-1): SQTIHQWPATLVQPVGSPLSLECTVEGTSNPNLYWYRQAAGRGLQLLFYSVGIGQISSEVPQNLSASRPQDRQFILSSKKLLLSDSGFYLCAWGRGLNTEAFFGQGTRLTVV.

V and J are TRBV12-5 and TRBJ2-1; 11 nucleotides agree with TRBD2. There are 21 residues in the CDR3. The germline gives CDR1 LGHNT, CDR2 FRNRAP. V lost 2 bases to trimming and J lost 4 bases; unmatched junction nucleotides: 19. CDR3 sequence (DNA): TGTGCTAGTGGTTTGCCCCCAACCCGGGGTAGCGGGGGGGCGTTATACAATGAGCAGTTCTTC. Translation gives CASGLPPTRGSGGALYNEQFF. Full variable domain (outside the CDR3, taken from reference TRBV12-5 and TRBJ2-1): DARVTQTPRHKVTEMGQEVTMRCQPILGHNTVFWYRQTMMQGLELLAYFRNRAPLDDSGMPKDRFSAEMPDATLATLKIQPSEPRDSAVYFCASGLPPTRGSGGALYNEQFFGPGTRLTVL.